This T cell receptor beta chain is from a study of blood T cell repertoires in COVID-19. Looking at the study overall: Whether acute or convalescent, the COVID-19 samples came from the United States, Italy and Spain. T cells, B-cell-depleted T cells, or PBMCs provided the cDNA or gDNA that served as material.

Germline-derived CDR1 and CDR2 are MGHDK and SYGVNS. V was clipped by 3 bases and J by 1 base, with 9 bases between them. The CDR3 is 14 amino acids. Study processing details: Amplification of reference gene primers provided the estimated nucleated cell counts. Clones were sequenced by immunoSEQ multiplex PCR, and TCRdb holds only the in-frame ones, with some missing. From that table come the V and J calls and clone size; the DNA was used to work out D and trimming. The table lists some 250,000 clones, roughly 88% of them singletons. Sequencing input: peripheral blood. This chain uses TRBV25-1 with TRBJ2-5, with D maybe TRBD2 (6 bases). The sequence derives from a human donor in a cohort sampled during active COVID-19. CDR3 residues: CASSEGGTQETQYF. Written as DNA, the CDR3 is TGTGCCAGCAGTGAGGGAGGCACCCAAGAGACCCAGTACTTC. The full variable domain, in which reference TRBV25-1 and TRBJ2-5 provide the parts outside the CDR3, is EADIYQTPRYLVIGTGKKITLECSQTMGHDKMYWYQQDPGMELHLIHYSYGVNSTEKGDLSSESTVSRIRTEHFPLTLESARPSHTSQYLCASSEGGTQETQYFGPGTRLLVL.